Shown below are 9 T cell receptor beta chains from a single sample sequenced in a study of blood T cell repertoires in COVID-19. Sequenced by immunoSEQ multiplex PCR; TCRdb stores in-frame clones only, minus some. The repertoire holds about 240,000 clones, with about 82% as singletons. The sample comprised peripheral blood. The receptor source for this set is an older man with acute or convalescent COVID-19.

The V and J genes are TRBV28 and TRBJ1-6, with 9 nucleotides matching TRBD1. The trim removed 6 bases at V and 7 bases at J, leaving 10 bases unmatched. This CDR3 spans 16 amino acids. Germline V lookup: CDR1 MDHEN, CDR2 SYDVKM. CDR3: CASRAPTGGMNSPLHF. The CDR3, as DNA: TGTGCCAGCAGGGCGCCGACAGGGGGGATGAATTCACCCCTCCACTTT. Full variable domain (missing parts from reference TRBV28 and TRBJ1-6): DVKVTQSSRYLVKRTGEKVFLECVQDMDHENMFWYRQDPGLGLRLIYFSYDVKMKEKGDIPEGYSVSREKKERFSLILESASTNQTSMYLCASRAPTGGMNSPLHFGNGTRLTVT.

The chain employs TRBV4-3 and TRBJ1-4, with TRBD1 as a possible D gene (5 bases). Germline V gene sequence: CDR1 LGHNA, CDR2 YSLEER. Trimming took off 3 bases at V and 7 bases at J, with 15 bases between the two ends. The length of the CDR3 is 15 residues. The DNA for the CDR3 is TGCGCCAGCAGCCAGGGGAGTTTGGGACTTGAAAAACTGTTTTTT. Translated: CASSQGSLGLEKLFF.

The chain has TRBV7-8 and TRBJ1-5; no clear D. V lost 0 bases, J lost 3 bases, and 9 bases lay in between. Looked up from germline, CDR1 is SGHVS and CDR2 is FQNEAQ. This CDR3 has 15 amino acids. Here the CDR3 reads CASSLARLTNQPQHF. CDR3 nucleotide sequence: TGTGCCAGCAGCTTAGCGCGGCTTACCAATCAGCCCCAGCATTTT.

J is TRBJ1-1 and V is TRBV11-2; 7 bases map to TRBD1. In germline, CDR1 is SGHAT, CDR2 FQNNGV. J gave up 0 bases and V 5 bases, and 9 bases lay outside the gene matches. The CDR3 has 16 amino acids. The CDR3 DNA is TGTGCCAGCAGCCCCACCACGGACAGGATGAACACTGAAGCTTTCTTT. Translation gives CASSPTTDRMNTEAFF. The full variable domain, rest sourced from reference TRBV11-2 and TRBJ1-1, is EAGVAQSPRYKIIEKRQSVAFWCNPISGHATLYWYQQILGQGPKLLIQFQNNGVVDDSQLPKDRFSAERLKGVDSTLKIQPAKLEDSAVYLCASSPTTDRMNTEAFFGQGTRLTVV.

The genes are TRBV7-8 and TRBJ2-1; tentatively, D is TRBD2 (5 bases). There are 13 residues in the CDR3. V was trimmed by 1 base and J by 10 bases, leaving 11 bases between them. Germline V gives CDR1 SGHVS, CDR2 FQNEAQ. This CDR3 is CASSLDMGGEQFF. CDR3 nucleotides: TGTGCCAGCAGCTTAGACATGGGCGGGGAGCAGTTCTTC.

The chain carries TRBV29-1 and TRBJ1-1; 8 bases match TRBD1. The CDR3 is 13 residues long. Germline V gene lookup returns CDR1 SQVTM and CDR2 ANQGSEA. Trimming cost V 5 bases and J 1 base; bases outside gene matches: 3. CDR3 in amino acids: CSVRTGPNTEAFF. CDR3 sequence (DNA): TGCAGCGTTCGGACAGGGCCGAACACTGAAGCTTTCTTT.

The V and J genes are TRBV6-5 and TRBJ2-2; no clear D gene. From germline, CDR1 is MNHEY and CDR2 SVGAGI. Trimming left V 0 bases short and J 4 bases short, with 9 bases between. The CDR3 totals 15 residues. CDR3 protein: CASSYSGRATGELFF. CDR3 nucleotide sequence: TGTGCCAGCAGTTACTCGGGCAGAGCCACCGGGGAGCTGTTTTTT.

This rearrangement joins TRBV2 to TRBJ2-2, with 7 positions matching TRBD1. The germline V gene encodes CDR1 SNHLY and CDR2 FYNNEI. J was trimmed by 7 bases and V by 7 bases; bases with no gene match: 6. This CDR3 has 13 residues. Written as DNA, the CDR3 is TGTGCCAGCAATACAGGGGCCGGCGGGGAGCTGTTTTTT. Amino acid sequence: CASNTGAGGELFF.

This sequence joins TRBV6-4 and TRBJ2-3; D is perhaps TRBD2 (6 bases). The germline V gene has CDR1 MRHNA and CDR2 SNTAGT. V dropped 0 bases and J dropped 5 bases, with 12 bases sitting between them. The CDR3 spans 15 residues. In DNA, the CDR3 is TGTGCCAGCAGTGACTCTCCAGGCGGGGAAGATACGCAGTATTTT. Translation gives CASSDSPGGEDTQYF.